A single count supports the clone carrying this T cell receptor (beta chain). Its antigen is still unknown. One base away lies a much larger clone, so this may be a sequencing read error. Per the germline V gene, CDR1 is MGHRA and CDR2 is YSYEKL. V lost 0 bases and J lost 9; bases outside the gene matches: 10. The CDR3 runs to 16 residues. This sample was taken from a study of blood T cells in healthy people across ages. General study findings and limits: Researchers judged that diversity estimates from one million T cells fell short of true values.

Primed by a sample-barcoded 5' primer and a J-beta primer mix, a second PCR proceeded for 7 to 11 cycles. In TCRdb, the 5' RACE reads were re-called with MiXCR into one record per CDR3 protein. The sample holds hundreds of thousands of distinct CDR3 sequences; 25% to 30% are singletons and the top ten take about 15%. The sample taken for sequencing was blood. The clonotype was recovered from a woman of 80 years or more in good health. The rearrangement links TRBV4-1 to TRBJ2-1; 8 bases are shared with TRBD2. CDR3 sequence reads: CASSQEGPGGLIEQFF. CDR3 DNA sequence: TGCGCCAGCAGCCAAGAGGGACCGGGGGGGCTCATTGAGCAGTTCTTC.